This TCR beta chain comes out of a study of T-cell memory formation after mild COVID-19. This clonotype was seen more than once but under ten times. Its antigen is unknown. UMIs and sample barcodes were carried by the TCR alpha and TCR beta cDNA libraries that 5'RACE produced using constant-segment primers. TCRdb re-derived calls from the 5' RACE reads in MiXCR, one entry per CDR3 protein. The sample consists of about 210,000 distinct CDR3 sequences, around 26% of them appearing once. CDR1 and CDR2 (germline): SGHRS, YFSETQ. This CDR3 contains 12 residues. V lost 4 bases to trimming and J lost 6 bases, with 9 bases between them. General study points: Contracting CD4+ clones were located mainly in CM and EM, and CD8+ clones in EMRA. That cross-reactive memory joined was suggested by some responding clones appearing in pre-infection memory.

This chain links TRBV5-1 with TRBJ2-3, with a tentative D call TRBD2 (5 bases). Sample: PBMCs or a T cell subset sorted from them (not recorded which). The sequence was obtained from an adult woman who had mild COVID-19 (a few samples of this study predate the infection). Cell type and time point are not known. CDR3 loop: CASSPEVDTQYF. CDR3 bases: TGCGCCAGCAGCCCGGAGGTCGATACGCAGTATTTT. Looking up the rest from reference TRBV5-1 and TRBJ2-3 gives the full variable domain: KAGVTQTPRYLIKTRGQQVTLSCSPISGHRSVSWYQQTPGQGLQFLFEYFSETQRNKGNFPGRFSGRQFSNSRSEMNVSTLELGDSALYLCASSPEVDTQYFGPGTRLTVL.